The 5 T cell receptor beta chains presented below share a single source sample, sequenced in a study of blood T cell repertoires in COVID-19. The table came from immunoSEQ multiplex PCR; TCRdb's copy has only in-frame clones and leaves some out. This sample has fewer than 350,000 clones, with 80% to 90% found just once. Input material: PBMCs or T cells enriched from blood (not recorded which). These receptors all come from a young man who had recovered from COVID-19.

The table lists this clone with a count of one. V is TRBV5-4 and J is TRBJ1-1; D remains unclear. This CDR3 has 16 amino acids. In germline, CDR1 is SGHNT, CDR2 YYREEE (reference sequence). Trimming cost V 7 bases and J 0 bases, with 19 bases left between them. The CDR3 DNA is TGTGCCAGCGCAGATTCTTTTTCCGGGGTGAACACTGAAGCTTTCTTT. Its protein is CASADSFSGVNTEAFF. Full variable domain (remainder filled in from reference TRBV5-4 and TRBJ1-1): ETGVTQSPTHLIKTRGQQVTLRCSSQSGHNTVSWYQQALGQGPQFIFQYYREEENGRGNFPPRFSGLQFPNYSSELNVNALELDDSALYLCASADSFSGVNTEAFFGQGTRLTVV.

This CDR3 reads CATSRQIKKTKGGYTF. In nucleotides, the CDR3 is TGTGCCACCAGCAGACAGATAAAAAAGACTAAGGGTGGCTACACCTTC. The chain couples TRBV15 to TRBJ1-2; no definite D call. CDR1 and CDR2 (germline): LNHNV, YYDKDF (reference sequence). V was pared by 2 bases and J by 7 bases, with 20 bases between. The CDR3 length is 16 residues.

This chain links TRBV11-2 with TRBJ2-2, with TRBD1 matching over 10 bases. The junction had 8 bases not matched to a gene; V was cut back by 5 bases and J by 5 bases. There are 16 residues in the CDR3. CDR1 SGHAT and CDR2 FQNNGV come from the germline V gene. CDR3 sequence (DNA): TGTGCCAGCAGCACACCAAGACAGGGGGCTACCGGGGAGCTGTTTTTT. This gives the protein CASSTPRQGATGELFF.

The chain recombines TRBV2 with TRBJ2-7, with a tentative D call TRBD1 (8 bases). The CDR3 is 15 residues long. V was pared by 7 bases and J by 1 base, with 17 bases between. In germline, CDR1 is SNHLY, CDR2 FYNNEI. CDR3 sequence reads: CASIRGGQVSYEQYF. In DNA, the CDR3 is TGTGCCAGCATTCGCGGGGGACAGGTTTCCTACGAGCAGTACTTC.

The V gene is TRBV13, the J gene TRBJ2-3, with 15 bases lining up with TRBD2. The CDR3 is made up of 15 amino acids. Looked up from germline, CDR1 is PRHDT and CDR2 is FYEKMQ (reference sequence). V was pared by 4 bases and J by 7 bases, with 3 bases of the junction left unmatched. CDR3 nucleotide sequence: TGTGCCAGCAGCTCTGGACTAGCGGGGGGGCATACGCAGTATTTT. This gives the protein CASSSGLAGGHTQYF.